This passage covers 27 T cell receptor beta chains from one sample sequenced in a study of tissue T cells after allogeneic stem cell transplantation. The data were produced by immunoSEQ multiplex PCR, yet TCRdb's version contains in-frame clones alone and is incomplete. The sample lists 35,000 to 50,000 clones; just under 95% were seen once. The sample in question was blood, obtained before transplantation. Receptors were obtained from a woman aged 35 to 70 who later had graft-versus-host disease after an allogeneic stem cell transplant.

This clone was recorded once. J is TRBJ2-1 and V is TRBV7-8; D ambiguous. The V gene lost 5 bases and the J gene lost 9 bases, with 14 bases spanning the gap. The CDR3 consists of 13 residues. Germline V gene data show CDR1 as SGHVS and CDR2 as FQNEAQ. Written as DNA, the CDR3 is TGTGCCAGCAGCCGATCAATAGGCGGTGAGCAGTTCTTC. Encoded protein: CASSRSIGGEQFF.

The chain joins TRBV28 to TRBJ2-7; 7 bases fit TRBD2. The V and J ends lost 6 bases and 4 bases, in that order; junction bases with no gene match: 12. The CDR3 is 15 amino acids. Germline loops: CDR1 MDHEN, CDR2 SYDVKM. CDR3 residues: CASSMTSPIIYEQYF. DNA of the CDR3: TGTGCCAGCAGCATGACTAGCCCGATAATATACGAGCAGTACTTC. Filled out from reference TRBV28 and TRBJ2-7, the complete variable domain reads DVKVTQSSRYLVKRTGEKVFLECVQDMDHENMFWYRQDPGLGLRLIYFSYDVKMKEKGDIPEGYSVSREKKERFSLILESASTNQTSMYLCASSMTSPIIYEQYFGPGTRLTVT.

The rearrangement joins TRBV13 to TRBJ2-1, with TRBD2 matching 7 bases. Germline loops: CDR1 PRHDT, CDR2 FYEKMQ (reference sequence). V lost 0 bases, J lost 1 base, and 9 bases stayed unmatched. The CDR3 runs 18 residues. The CDR3 region is CASSLGLAADLSYNEQFF. In nucleotides, the CDR3 is TGTGCCAGCAGCTTAGGGCTAGCGGCCGACCTATCCTACAATGAGCAGTTCTTC.

The V gene is TRBV7-2, the J gene TRBJ2-3; 11 bases are shared with TRBD1. From germline, CDR1 is SGHTA and CDR2 FQGNSA. The CDR3 sequence is 16 residues long. The junction had 7 bases not matched to a gene; V was cut back by 4 bases and J by 4 bases. The CDR3 is CASSSSGTGGPDTQYF. The CDR3 DNA reads as TGTGCCAGCAGCTCTTCGGGGACAGGGGGTCCAGATACGCAGTATTTT.

This clone was counted once. The gene calls are TRBV21-1 and TRBJ2-7; the table's TRBD2 call for D was not verified on the DNA. TRBV21-1 is shown as a pseudogene. The CDR3 runs to 18 residues. CDR3 protein: CASSKGKSSGRWAHEQYF. The CDR3 coding sequence is TGTGCCAGCAGCAAAGGTAAGTCTAGCGGGAGATGGGCCCACGAGCAGTACTTC.

This clone was seen only once. The chain recombines TRBV30 with TRBJ2-6, with TRBD1 as a possible D gene (6 bases). With 5 bases removed from V and 0 bases from J, the gap between germline ends came to 14 bases. The CDR3 contains 16 residues. In germline, CDR1 is GTSNPN, CDR2 SVGIG (reference sequence). CDR3 in DNA: TGTGCCTGGGTCCGGGACACCTACTCTGGGGCCAACGTCCTGACTTTC. This codes for CAWVRDTYSGANVLTF.

The chain carries TRBV19 and TRBJ2-7; TRBD2 matches 15 bases. This CDR3 is built from 15 residues. V was clipped by 9 bases and J by 3 bases; unmatched bases: 6. The germline V gene has CDR1 LNHDA and CDR2 SQIVND (reference sequence). In DNA form, the CDR3 reads TGTGCCAGCGGACTAGCGGGAGGGCGCATCTACGAGCAGTACTTC. This gives the protein CASGLAGGRIYEQYF.

V gene TRBV7-2 combines with J gene TRBJ1-3; the D gene is possibly TRBD1 (5 bases). This CDR3 contains 15 residues. CDR1 is SGHTA, CDR2 FQGNSA, per germline. Trimming removed 3 bases at V and 0 bases at J, with 9 bases between. CDR3 coding DNA: TGTGCCAGCAGCTTGGGGGGGTACTCTGGAAACACCATATATTTT. Amino acid sequence: CASSLGGYSGNTIYF.

The genes are TRBV7-8 and TRBJ2-1; D is tentatively TRBD1 or TRBD2 (6 bases each). Trimming cost V 6 bases and J 0 bases, with 12 bases left between them. Germline CDR1 SGHVS, CDR2 FQNEAQ. The CDR3 runs 15 residues. The CDR3: CASREGESSYNEQFF. The CDR3 DNA follows: TGTGCCAGCAGGGAGGGGGAGAGCTCCTACAATGAGCAGTTCTTC.

V is TRBV28 and J is TRBJ2-1, with a weak D call TRBD2 (6 bases). Trimming shortened V by 2 bases and J by 1 base, and 15 bases separated the two germline ends. This CDR3 is built from 17 residues. Germline CDR1 MDHEN, CDR2 SYDVKM. The CDR3 DNA reads as TGTGCCAGCAGTTTAATTTGGACTACCCTGTCCTACAATGAGCAGTTCTTC. Protein sequence: CASSLIWTTLSYNEQFF.

The genes are TRBV5-6 and TRBJ2-2; D is undetermined. The CDR3 runs 13 residues. Trimming removed 0 bases at V and 8 bases at J, with 8 bases between. CDR1 is SGHDT, CDR2 YYEEEE, per germline. CDR3: CASSLDARGELFF. The DNA for the CDR3 is TGTGCCAGCAGCTTGGACGCAAGAGGGGAGCTGTTTTTT.

This chain links TRBV19 with TRBJ1-4; D remains unclear. The CDR3 has 14 amino acids. V lost 2 bases, J lost 0 bases, and 4 bases lay in between. Germline V gene lookup returns CDR1 LNHDA and CDR2 SQIVND (reference sequence). As DNA, the CDR3 is TGTGCCAGTAGTATATATGCAACTAATGAAAAACTGTTTTTT. It yields the protein CASSIYATNEKLFF.

CDR3 region: CASMGTGFYEQFF. The CDR3 DNA reads as TGTGCCAGTATGGGGACAGGGTTTTATGAGCAGTTCTTC. The rearrangement uses TRBV19 and TRBJ2-1, with 9 bases matching TRBD1. The CDR3 has 13 amino acids. The V segment lost 7 bases and the J segment 8 bases; nucleotides outside the gene matches: 6. Per the germline V gene, CDR1 is LNHDA and CDR2 is SQIVND (reference sequence).

The chain has TRBV6-5 and TRBJ1-1, with D possibly TRBD1 on 5 matching bases. Trimming cost V 6 bases and J 0 bases, with 8 bases left between them. In germline, CDR1 is MNHEY, CDR2 SVGAGI. The CDR3 runs to 13 residues. In nucleotides, the CDR3 is TGTGCCAGCAGCCGGGGCCTGAACACTGAAGCTTTCTTT. This gives the protein CASSRGLNTEAFF.

This chain links TRBV7-2 with TRBJ2-6, with 7 bases lining up with TRBD1. The germline gives CDR1 SGHTA, CDR2 FQGNSA. CDR3 size: 17 residues. V lost 2 bases to trimming and J lost 2 bases; unmatched junction nucleotides: 6. The CDR3 loop is CASSLSAGGTGANVLTF. DNA of the CDR3: TGTGCCAGCAGCTTAAGTGCAGGGGGTACTGGGGCCAACGTCCTGACTTTC. Drawing the rest from reference TRBV7-2 and TRBJ2-6, the complete variable domain is GAGVSQSPSNKVTEKGKDVELRCDPISGHTALYWYRQSLGQGLEFLIYFQGNSAPDKSGLPSDRFSAERTGGSVSTLTIQRTQQEDSAVYLCASSLSAGGTGANVLTFGAGSRLTVL.

The chain is built from TRBV27 and TRBJ1-4; D gene ambiguous. Germline V gene data show CDR1 as MNHEY and CDR2 as SMNVEV (reference sequence). Trimming left V 5 bases short and J 3 bases short, with 10 bases between. The CDR3 totals 14 residues. The CDR3 loop reads CASSPAGPNEKLFF. CDR3 nucleotide sequence: TGTGCCAGCAGTCCCGCCGGCCCTAATGAAAAACTGTTTTTT.

V gene TRBV28 combines with J gene TRBJ1-1; the D gene is possibly TRBD1 (6 bases). Trimming removed 4 bases at V and 0 bases at J, with 12 bases between. The CDR3 spans 15 residues. Per germline, CDR1 MDHEN and CDR2 SYDVKM. CDR3 sequence reads: CASSYLNRVNTEAFF. CDR3 coding DNA: TGTGCCAGCAGTTACCTTAACAGGGTGAACACTGAAGCTTTCTTT.

This sequence joins TRBV18 and TRBJ1-4, with D maybe TRBD1 (5 bases). V shed 3 bases and J shed 5 bases, with 10 bases lying between them. From germline, CDR1 is KGHSH and CDR2 LQKENI. The CDR3 extends over 14 amino acids. In DNA form, the CDR3 reads TGTGCCAGCTCACCCGGGACGGAGAATGAAAAACTGTTTTTT. Protein product: CASSPGTENEKLFF.

The J gene is TRBJ2-2, the V gene TRBV30, with D possibly being TRBD1 (6 bases). This CDR3 region has 13 residues. V was clipped by 5 bases and J by 4 bases, with 11 bases between them. Germline V gives CDR1 GTSNPN, CDR2 SVGIG (reference sequence). In DNA, the CDR3 is TGTGCCTGGGAGACAGGAATCACCGGGGAGCTGTTTTTT. It is translated as CAWETGITGELFF.

V usage is TRBV25-1 and J usage is TRBJ2-1, with 10 bases fitting TRBD2. From germline, CDR1 is MGHDK and CDR2 SYGVNS. The CDR3 consists of 16 residues. V shed 3 bases and J 9 bases; nucleotides not matched to a gene: 11. In DNA, the CDR3 is TGTGCCAGCAGTGATCCCAGCGGGAGGGCCCTCGGTGAGCAGTTCTTC. This sequence encodes CASSDPSGRALGEQFF.

The table lists this clone with a few counts. This sequence joins TRBV7-2 and TRBJ2-7, with 8 nucleotides matching TRBD1. Germline V gene data show CDR1 as SGHTA and CDR2 as FQGNSA. V gave up 0 bases and J gave up 6 bases; unmatched junction bases: 7. CDR3 size: 15 residues. In nucleotides, the CDR3 is TGTGCCAGCAGCTTAGCGACAACAGGGGGTGCCGAGCAGTACTTC. Translation gives CASSLATTGGAEQYF.

The V call is TRBV11-2, the J call TRBJ2-7; 13 positions match TRBD2. The length of the CDR3 is 16 residues. The germline gives CDR1 SGHAT, CDR2 FQNNGV. With 4 bases clipped from V and 2 bases from J, the junction kept 5 bases outside the gene matches. The CDR3 sequence is CASSWGLAGTTYEQYF. Written as DNA, the CDR3 is TGTGCCAGCAGCTGGGGACTAGCGGGAACAACCTACGAGCAGTACTTC.

The V gene is TRBV20-1, the J gene TRBJ1-5; D gene uncertain. The V gene lost 5 bases and the J gene lost 3 bases, with 14 bases spanning the gap. This CDR3 has 14 amino acids. Germline CDR1 reads DFQATT; CDR2 reads SNEGSKA (reference sequence). In nucleotides, the CDR3 is TGCAGTGCTTGTGAGACCGGCTACAATCAGCCCCAGCATTTT. Translation: CSACETGYNQPQHF.

The rearrangement uses TRBV11-1 and TRBJ1-5; no clear D. From germline, CDR1 is SGHAT and CDR2 FQDESV (reference sequence). The ends were cut back, 1 base at V and 6 bases at J, with 7 bases in the middle. This CDR3 has 13 residues. The chain's CDR3 is CASSLEVSQPQHF. The CDR3 bases are TGTGCCAGCAGCTTAGAAGTAAGTCAGCCCCAGCATTTT.

This sequence joins TRBV28 and TRBJ2-7; 9 bases map to TRBD2. The CDR3 is made up of 15 amino acids. After removal of 6 bases from V and 5 bases from J, the junction contained 11 bases not matched to a gene. Germline CDR1 reads MDHEN; CDR2 reads SYDVKM. The CDR3 sequence is CASSQSGRTRDEQYF. CDR3 sequence (DNA): TGTGCCAGCAGCCAGAGCGGGAGGACAAGGGACGAGCAGTACTTC.

The gene calls are TRBV18 and TRBJ1-1; weak D call: TRBD1 (5 bases). This CDR3 spans 14 amino acids. Germline loops: CDR1 KGHSH, CDR2 LQKENI. Deletions cut 2 bases from V and 5 bases from J, with 12 bases between. CDR3 sequence: CASSPSQRGTEAFF. The CDR3 nucleotides read TGTGCCAGCTCACCATCCCAGCGGGGGACTGAAGCTTTCTTT.

The rearrangement uses TRBV2 and TRBJ2-7; 9 bases agree with TRBD1. J was trimmed by 4 bases and V by 2 bases; bases with no gene match: 9. Germline CDR1 reads SNHLY; CDR2 reads FYNNEI. CDR3 length equals 16 residues. The CDR3 nucleotides read TGTGCCAGCAGTGAATCACACGGACAGGGGTTTTACGAGCAGTACTTC. This translates into CASSESHGQGFYEQYF. Full variable domain (rest looked up from reference TRBV2 and TRBJ2-7): EPEVTQTPSHQVTQMGQEVILRCVPISNHLYFYWYRQILGQKVEFLVSFYNNEISEKSEIFDDQFSVERPDGSNFTLKIRSTKLEDSAMYFCASSESHGQGFYEQYFGPGTRLTVT.